Sequencing of this T cell receptor beta chain was carried out in a study of ipilimumab plus nivolumab after autologous stem cell transplantation. This CDR3 comprises 19 residues. Losses at the gene ends were 1 base for V and 4 bases for J; bases not matched to a gene: 8. Germline V CDR1 and CDR2: LGHNT, FRNRAP. Sequenced by immunoSEQ multiplex PCR; TCRdb stores in-frame clones only, minus some. In the table there are roughly 40,000 clones, almost 95% of which are singletons. The rearrangement links TRBV12-5 to TRBJ2-3; 16 bases fit TRBD2. The TCR was taken from a male donor with multiple myeloma. The material sequenced was PBMCs, taken in a trial of ipilimumab plus nivolumab as post-transplant consolidation. The CDR3 sequence is CASGLDPGLAGGGADTQYF. In nucleotides, the CDR3 is TGTGCTAGTGGTTTGGACCCGGGACTAGCGGGAGGGGGCGCAGATACGCAGTATTTT. The variable domain in full, with the rest retrieved from reference TRBV12-5 and TRBJ2-3, is DARVTQTPRHKVTEMGQEVTMRCQPILGHNTVFWYRQTMMQGLELLAYFRNRAPLDDSGMPKDRFSAEMPDATLATLKIQPSEPRDSAVYFCASGLDPGLAGGGADTQYFGPGTRLTVL.